This T cell receptor beta chain was found in a study of graft-versus-host responses after intestinal transplantation. Across the whole study: Recipients underwent multivisceral, liver-intestinal, or isolated intestinal transplants. Study observations and caveats: GvH clones detected in recipient marrow included some appearing first in ileum or blood. With peak circulating GvH clone levels came an association with early post-transplant HvG declines.

About this clone itself: Its antigen remains unknown.

The V gene's germline CDR1 is SEHNR and CDR2 FQNEAQ (reference sequence). V was cut by 1 base and J by 5 bases, with 17 bases left in between. The CDR3 spans 16 residues. The protocol was immunoSEQ multiplex PCR, while the TCRdb copy is restricted to in-frame clones and leaves out a portion. This sample has about 85,000 clones, with around 84% found just once. The clonotype comes from a human donor who received an intestinal transplant. This chain links TRBV7-9 with TRBJ2-5, with D perhaps TRBD2 (6 bases). The source was unstimulated CD4+ T cells sorted from spleen or lymph node cells, collected before intestinal transplant. CDR3 sequence: CASSLGTTLALETQYF. In DNA, the CDR3 is TGTGCCAGCAGCTTAGGGACTACACTAGCTCTGGAGACCCAGTACTTC.